Following are 20 T cell receptor beta chains from one sample sequenced in a study of cytotoxic CD8 clonotypes in ibrutinib-treated CLL. The assay was immunoSEQ multiplex PCR, and TCRdb's table has in-frame clones only and misses some. Of approximately 320,000 clones in the sample, around 66% were seen once. The sequenced sample was PBMCs, obtained after 36 months of ibrutinib treatment. These TCRs come from a human donor with chronic lymphocytic leukemia.

The chain has TRBV28 and TRBJ1-1; possible D gene TRBD1, 5 bases. The CDR3 loop spans 16 amino acids. From germline, CDR1 is MDHEN and CDR2 SYDVKM. Trimming pared 6 bases from V and 4 bases from J, leaving 21 bases between. Here the CDR3 reads CASSRRGYGWATEAFF. CDR3 coding DNA: TGTGCCAGCAGCCGAAGGGGTTACGGGTGGGCCACTGAAGCTTTCTTT.

V usage is TRBV18 and J usage is TRBJ2-5; D call uncertain. CDR3 size: 14 residues. Germline V gives CDR1 KGHSH, CDR2 LQKENI. Trimming removed 2 bases from V and 4 bases from J, with 11 bases in between. The CDR3 sequence: CASSPSPLGETQYF. CDR3 in DNA: TGTGCCAGCTCACCATCCCCGCTTGGAGAGACCCAGTACTTC. Together with reference TRBV18 and TRBJ2-5, the CDR3 gives the full variable domain: NAGVMQNPRHLVRRRGQEARLRCSPMKGHSHVYWYRQLPEEGLKFMVYLQKENIIDESGMPKERFSAEFPKEGPSILRIQQVVRGDSAAYFCASSPSPLGETQYFGPGTRLLVL.

The gene calls are TRBV15 and TRBJ2-7; maybe TRBD1 (5 bases). The length of the CDR3 is 15 residues. From germline, CDR1 is LNHNV and CDR2 YYDKDF (reference sequence). V lost 3 bases, J lost 4 bases, and 16 bases lay in between. The CDR3 nucleotides read TGTGCCACCAGCAGCGGGTGGCAGGGCTTTTACGAGCAGTACTTC. Protein: CATSSGWQGFYEQYF.

The rearrangement links TRBV6-5 to TRBJ2-1; no clear D gene. V was shortened by 4 bases and J by 0 bases, with 10 bases between the two germline ends. The germline CDR1 and CDR2 sequences are MNHEY and SVGAGI. This CDR3 has 15 amino acids. CDR3: CASSSSMDSYNEQFF. DNA of the CDR3: TGTGCCAGCAGTTCCTCAATGGACTCCTACAATGAGCAGTTCTTC.

This clone occurred once. V gene TRBV25-1 combines with J gene TRBJ2-1; D may be TRBD2 (7 bases). This CDR3 region has 14 residues. Germline V gives CDR1 MGHDK, CDR2 SYGVNS. The ends were cut back, 6 bases at V and 4 bases at J, with 13 bases in the middle. The CDR3 DNA reads TGTGCCAGCAGATTAGGGGGGGTATACAATGAGCAGTTCTTC. Translated, it gives CASRLGGVYNEQFF. Full variable domain (rest looked up from reference TRBV25-1 and TRBJ2-1): EADIYQTPRYLVIGTGKKITLECSQTMGHDKMYWYQQDPGMELHLIHYSYGVNSTEKGDLSSESTVSRIRTEHFPLTLESARPSHTSQYLCASRLGGVYNEQFFGPGTRLTVL.

This clone was seen a few times. This chain joins TRBV28 and TRBJ2-7, with a weak D call TRBD2 (6 bases). This CDR3 has 15 residues. In germline, CDR1 is MDHEN, CDR2 SYDVKM. The V end lost 2 bases, the J end lost 1 base, and 12 bases lay between the germline ends. The CDR3 bases are TGTGCCAGCAGTTTAGCCCGGGGGATATCCTACGAGCAGTACTTC. Its protein is CASSLARGISYEQYF.

This clone has a handful of counts. The chain combines TRBV5-1 with TRBJ2-7; 9 bases map to TRBD1. This CDR3 comprises 15 residues. In germline, CDR1 is SGHRS, CDR2 YFSETQ. The ends lost 0 bases at V and 6 bases at J; junction bases unmatched: 7. CDR3 in DNA: TGCGCCAGCAGCTTGGCCGAACAGGGGGCAAGCGAGCAGTACTTC. Its protein is CASSLAEQGASEQYF. The whole variable domain, remainder taken from reference TRBV5-1 and TRBJ2-7, is KAGVTQTPRYLIKTRGQQVTLSCSPISGHRSVSWYQQTPGQGLQFLFEYFSETQRNKGNFPGRFSGRQFSNSRSEMNVSTLELGDSALYLCASSLAEQGASEQYFGPGTRLTVT.

CDR3: CASSHLPGTGGTGELFF. The CDR3 region has the DNA TGTGCCAGCAGCCACCTACCCGGGACAGGGGGCACCGGGGAGCTGTTTTTT. The V gene is TRBV14, the J gene TRBJ2-2; TRBD1 agrees at 11 bases. The J segment lost 4 bases and the V segment lost 3 bases, leaving 7 bases of the junction unmatched. In germline, CDR1 is SGHDN, CDR2 FVKESK. The CDR3 loop spans 17 amino acids.

This chain links TRBV15 with TRBJ2-7; 9 bases are a match to TRBD1. Trimming cost V 3 bases and J 2 bases; bases outside gene matches: 5. Germline values: CDR1 LNHNV, CDR2 YYDKDF (reference sequence). The CDR3 covers 15 residues. Here the CDR3 reads CATSSGTGSTYEQYF. CDR3 DNA: TGTGCCACCAGCAGCGGGACAGGGTCGACCTACGAGCAGTACTTC.

This chain uses TRBV11-2 with TRBJ2-3; 7 nucleotides align to TRBD2. This CDR3 spans 15 amino acids. J lost 6 bases, V lost 5 bases, and 11 bases had no gene match. Germline CDR1 reads SGHAT; CDR2 reads FQNNGV. The CDR3 region has the DNA TGTGCCAGCAGCCTAACGGCGGGGGTGAGGGATACGCAGTATTTT. It codes for CASSLTAGVRDTQYF.

This chain uses TRBV7-2 with TRBJ2-5, with 11 bases identical to TRBD2. CDR3 size: 16 residues. The germline V gene encodes CDR1 SGHTA and CDR2 FQGNSA. V lost 5 bases and J lost 5; bases outside the gene matches: 10. This chain's CDR3 is CASSVHSTSGVETQYF. The CDR3 bases are TGTGCCAGCAGCGTACACTCGACTAGCGGGGTGGAGACCCAGTACTTC.

On this clone: The junction shows a germline mismatch at one end, possibly a read error. The rearrangement joins TRBV4-3 to TRBJ2-1; 9 bases match TRBD2. CDR3 length: 13 residues. The germline CDR1 and CDR2 sequences are LGHNA and YSLEER. The DNA of the CDR3 is TGCGCCAGCAGCCAGCGACTAGCGGAGTCGGTGGTCTTC. Translating it yields CASSQRLAESVVF.

This chain uses TRBV7-2 with TRBJ2-7; no definite D call. V gave up 5 bases and J gave up 0 bases, with 14 bases separating them. CDR1 is SGHTA and CDR2 is FQGNSA in the germline V gene. This CDR3 contains 15 residues. The DNA for the CDR3 is TGTGCCAGCAGCCCGACGCCGTCGAGCTCCTACGAGCAGTACTTC. Its translation is CASSPTPSSSYEQYF.

The chain carries TRBV15 and TRBJ1-1, with D unresolved. The CDR3 has 14 amino acids. V lost 1 base and J 1 base, leaving 7 bases between the germline ends. The germline gives CDR1 LNHNV, CDR2 YYDKDF (reference sequence). The CDR3 DNA follows: TGTGCCACCAGCAGAGGCCGGGCGAACACTGAAGCTTTCTTT. This gives the protein CATSRGRANTEAFF.

The chain uses TRBV7-3 and TRBJ2-1, with 7 bases fitting TRBD2. CDR3 length equals 13 residues. Germline assignment: CDR1 SGHTA and CDR2 FQGTGA. With V trimmed by 2 bases and J by 15 bases, 10 bases remained unmatched. The DNA for the CDR3 is TGTGCCAGCAGCTTAGGAGGGGAGGGCCTTATGTTCTTC. Amino acid sequence: CASSLGGEGLMFF.

The gene calls are TRBV5-6 and TRBJ2-2, with 11 positions matching TRBD2. Germline V gene data show CDR1 as SGHDT and CDR2 as YYEEEE. Trimming at V came to 0 bases and at J to 7 bases, leaving 2 bases not matched to a gene. The CDR3 loop spans 15 amino acids. This chain's CDR3 is CASSLGLAGYGELFF. CDR3 DNA sequence: TGTGCCAGCAGCTTGGGACTAGCGGGATACGGGGAGCTGTTTTTT. The whole variable domain, remainder taken from reference TRBV5-6 and TRBJ2-2, is DAGVTQSPTHLIKTRGQQVTLRCSPKSGHDTVSWYQQALGQGPQFIFQYYEEEERQRGNFPDRFSGHQFPNYSSELNVNALLLGDSALYLCASSLGLAGYGELFFGEGSRLTVL.

V and J are TRBV19 and TRBJ2-1; 9 nucleotides line up with TRBD1. The CDR3 contains 15 residues. Germline-derived CDR1 and CDR2 are LNHDA and SQIVND (reference sequence). V shed 5 bases and J 5 bases; nucleotides not matched to a gene: 7. The CDR3 DNA reads TGTGCCAGTAGTCTGACAGGGGGGTGGAACAATGAGCAGTTCTTC. As protein: CASSLTGGWNNEQFF.

The chain has TRBV15 and TRBJ1-2; D is perhaps TRBD1 (6 bases). The CDR3 sequence is 14 residues long. Per the germline V gene, CDR1 is LNHNV and CDR2 is YYDKDF (reference sequence). V lost 3 bases to trimming and J lost 4 bases, with 12 bases between them. CDR3 region: CATSRTGQAYGYTF. CDR3 DNA sequence: TGTGCCACCAGCAGGACAGGCCAGGCCTATGGCTACACCTTC.

This clone has just one count. The chain couples TRBV2 to TRBJ2-1; a weak D match, TRBD2 (7 bases). CDR3 length: 18 residues. Trimming removed 6 bases at V and 7 bases at J, with 28 bases between. Germline V lookup: CDR1 SNHLY, CDR2 FYNNEI. The CDR3 here is CASSDNLRDWGGGNEQFF. The CDR3 region has the DNA TGTGCCAGCAGCGACAACCTCCGAGACTGGGGGGGCGGGAATGAGCAGTTCTTC.

This sequence joins TRBV7-9 and TRBJ2-7, with no clear D. CDR3 length: 14 amino acids. The germline V and J ends were trimmed by 2 bases and 0 bases, with 8 bases remaining between them. The V gene's germline CDR1 is SEHNR and CDR2 FQNEAQ (reference sequence). CDR3 amino acids: CASSLFLGSYEQYF. The CDR3, as DNA: TGTGCCAGCAGCTTATTTCTCGGCTCCTACGAGCAGTACTTC.